These 11 T cell receptor beta chains came from one sample sequenced in a study of blood T cell repertoires in COVID-19. Sequencing was performed with immunoSEQ multiplex PCR; in TCRdb, only in-frame clones are kept and a portion is missing. The table includes 150,000 to 200,000 clones, around 87% detected once. The sample consisted of peripheral blood. Source of these receptors: a man aged 18 to 30 with acute or convalescent COVID-19.

The chain joins TRBV7-8 to TRBJ2-5; TRBD2 matches at 7 bases. Trimming removed 5 bases from V and 2 bases from J; junction bases left unmatched: 5. The CDR3 runs to 14 residues. The germline CDR1 and CDR2 sequences are SGHVS and FQNEAQ. The CDR3 loop is CASSPTSYQETQYF. The CDR3 DNA reads as TGTGCCAGCAGCCCGACTAGCTATCAAGAGACCCAGTACTTC.

The J gene is TRBJ2-5, the V gene TRBV4-1; 7 bases fit TRBD2. The CDR3 extends over 14 amino acids. CDR1 MGHRA and CDR2 YSYEKL come from the germline V gene. Unmatched junction bases numbered 6, after V lost 6 bases and J lost 2 bases. The CDR3 sequence: CASSSGLGQETQYF. In DNA form, the CDR3 reads TGCGCCAGCAGTTCCGGACTAGGGCAAGAGACCCAGTACTTC.

The chain is built from TRBV19 and TRBJ2-3; D may be TRBD2 (6 bases). Per germline, CDR1 LNHDA and CDR2 SQIVND (reference sequence). The length of the CDR3 is 17 residues. Deletions cut 4 bases from V and 4 bases from J, with 21 bases between. Here the CDR3 DNA reads TGTGCCAGTAGTAAAGGAAGACTAGTGATAACCCCAGATACGCAGTATTTT. The encoded protein is CASSKGRLVITPDTQYF.

This chain joins TRBV4-1 and TRBJ1-6, with D possibly TRBD1 on 6 matching bases. V lost 3 bases and J 9 bases, leaving 9 bases between the germline ends. Per germline, CDR1 MGHRA and CDR2 YSYEKL. The CDR3 contains 13 residues. The CDR3 DNA reads TGCGCCAGCAGCCACGTAGGGGGTTCACCCCTCCACTTT. As protein: CASSHVGGSPLHF.

In its sample, this clone was seen once. The V call is TRBV29-1, the J call TRBJ2-5, with 9 bases aligning to TRBD1. The CDR3 extends over 15 amino acids. Trimming removed 0 bases from V and 5 bases from J; junction bases left unmatched: 7. Germline CDR1 SQVTM, CDR2 ANQGSEA. CDR3 bases: TGCAGCGTTGAAGATCCCACAGGGGGCCGGGAGACCCAGTACTTC. Protein product: CSVEDPTGGRETQYF. Full variable domain (outside the CDR3, taken from reference TRBV29-1 and TRBJ2-5): SAVISQKPSRDICQRGTSLTIQCQVDSQVTMMFWYRQQPGQSLTLIATANQGSEATYESGFVIDKFPISRPNLTFSTLTVSNMSPEDSSIYLCSVEDPTGGRETQYFGPGTRLLVL.

The chain joins TRBV10-3 to TRBJ1-2; no definite D call. V was clipped by 6 bases and J by 2 bases, with 7 bases between them. There are 12 residues in the CDR3. Germline V CDR1 and CDR2: ENHRY, SYGVKD. The CDR3 here is CAISPQNYGYTF. CDR3 sequence (DNA): TGTGCCATCAGCCCACAGAACTATGGCTACACCTTC.

On this clone itself: One end of the junction fails to match germline, which may point to a read error. The chain links TRBV27 to TRBJ1-1; TRBD1 might be the D (5 bases). This CDR3 has 12 residues. The germline CDR1 and CDR2 sequences are MNHEY and SMNVEV (reference sequence). The DNA for the CDR3 is TGTGCCAGCAGTTTTGAGGACACAGAAGCTTTCTTT. Translating gives CASSFEDTEAFF.

The chain links TRBV25-1 to TRBJ2-1; TRBD1 is a possible D gene (6 bases). Germline loops: CDR1 MGHDK, CDR2 SYGVNS. The CDR3 runs 15 residues. V gave up 6 bases and J gave up 5 bases, with 17 bases separating them. The DNA of the CDR3 is TGTGCCAGCAGCTCGTTCGGGACAAAAAACAATGAGCAGTTCTTC. The encoded protein is CASSSFGTKNNEQFF.

The chain carries TRBV24-1 and TRBJ1-5, with a weak D call TRBD1 (6 bases). The germline V gene encodes CDR1 KGHDR and CDR2 SFDVKD. The CDR3 spans 15 residues. Trimming cost V 4 bases and J 0 bases, with 9 bases left between them. In DNA form, the CDR3 reads TGTGCCACCAGTGACAACAGGGTTAGCAATCAGCCCCAGCATTTT. The encoded protein is CATSDNRVSNQPQHF.

The J gene is TRBJ1-6, the V gene TRBV25-1; no firm D call. The CDR3 covers 16 residues. V was pared by 2 bases and J by 6 bases, with 14 bases between. Per germline, CDR1 MGHDK and CDR2 SYGVNS. CDR3 sequence: CASSEIGRSTNSPLHF. CDR3 DNA sequence: TGTGCCAGCAGTGAAATAGGTCGGAGCACTAATTCACCCCTCCACTTT.

The gene calls are TRBV30 and TRBJ2-5, with 7 bases fitting TRBD1. CDR3 size: 12 residues. The V segment lost 5 bases and the J segment 7 bases; nucleotides outside the gene matches: 7. Per germline, CDR1 GTSNPN and CDR2 SVGIG (reference sequence). The CDR3 region is CAWRTGPRTQYF. The CDR3 region has the DNA TGTGCCTGGCGGACAGGTCCCAGGACCCAGTACTTC.